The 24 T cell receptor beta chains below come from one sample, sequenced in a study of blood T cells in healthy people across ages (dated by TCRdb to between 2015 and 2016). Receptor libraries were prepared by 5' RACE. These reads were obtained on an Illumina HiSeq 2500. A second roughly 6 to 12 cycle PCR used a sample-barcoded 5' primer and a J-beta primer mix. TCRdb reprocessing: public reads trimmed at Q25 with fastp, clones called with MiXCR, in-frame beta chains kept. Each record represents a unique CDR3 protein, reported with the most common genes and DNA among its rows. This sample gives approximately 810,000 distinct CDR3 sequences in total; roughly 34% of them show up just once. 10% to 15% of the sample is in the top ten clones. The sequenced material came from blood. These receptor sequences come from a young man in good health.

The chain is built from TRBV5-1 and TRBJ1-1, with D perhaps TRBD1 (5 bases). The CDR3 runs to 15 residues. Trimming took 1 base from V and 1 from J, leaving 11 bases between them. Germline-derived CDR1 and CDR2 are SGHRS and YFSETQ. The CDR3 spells CASSLSPGGNTEAFF. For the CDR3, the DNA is TGCGCCAGCAGCTTGAGCCCTGGGGGGAACACTGAAGCTTTCTTT.

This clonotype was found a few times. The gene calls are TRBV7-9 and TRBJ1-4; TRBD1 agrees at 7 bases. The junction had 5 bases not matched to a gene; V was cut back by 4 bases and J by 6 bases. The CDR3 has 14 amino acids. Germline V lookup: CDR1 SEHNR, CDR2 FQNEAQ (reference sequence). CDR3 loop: CASSSPRGDEKLFF. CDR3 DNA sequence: TGTGCCAGCAGCTCCCCCAGGGGGGATGAAAAACTGTTTTTT.

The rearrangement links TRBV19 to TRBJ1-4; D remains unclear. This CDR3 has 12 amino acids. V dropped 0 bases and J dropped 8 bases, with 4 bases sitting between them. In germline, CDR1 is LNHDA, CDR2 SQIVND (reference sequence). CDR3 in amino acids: CASSIDQEKLFF. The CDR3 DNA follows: TGTGCCAGTAGTATAGACCAAGAAAAACTGTTTTTT. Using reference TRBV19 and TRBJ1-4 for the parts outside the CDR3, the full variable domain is DGGITQSPKYLFRKEGQNVTLSCEQNLNHDAMYWYRQDPGQGLRLIYYSQIVNDFQKGDIAEGYSVSREKKESFPLTVTSAQKNPTAFYLCASSIDQEKLFFGSGTQLSVL.

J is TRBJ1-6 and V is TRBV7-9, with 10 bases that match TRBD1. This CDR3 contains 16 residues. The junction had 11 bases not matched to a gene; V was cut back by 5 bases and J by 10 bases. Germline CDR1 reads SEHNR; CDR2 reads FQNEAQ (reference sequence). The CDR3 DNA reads TGTGCCAGCAGCCCTTGGGCCGGGACAGGGGACTCACCCCTCCACTTT. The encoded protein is CASSPWAGTGDSPLHF.

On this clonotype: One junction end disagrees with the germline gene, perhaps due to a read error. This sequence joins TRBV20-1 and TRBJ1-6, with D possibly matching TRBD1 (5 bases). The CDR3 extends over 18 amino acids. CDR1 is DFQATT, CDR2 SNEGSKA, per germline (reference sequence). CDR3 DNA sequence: TGCAGTGCTAGAGATCTGCGGGGCCCGAGCTCCCATAATTCACCCCTCCACTTT. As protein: CSARDLRGPSSHNSPLHF.

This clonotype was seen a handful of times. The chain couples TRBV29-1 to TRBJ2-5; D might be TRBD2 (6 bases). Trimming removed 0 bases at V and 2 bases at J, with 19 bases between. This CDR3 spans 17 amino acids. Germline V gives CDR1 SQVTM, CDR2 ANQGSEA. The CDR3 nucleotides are TGCAGCGTTGAAGATCGGGGAAGCCACGGAGGGCAAGAGACCCAGTACTTC. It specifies CSVEDRGSHGGQETQYF.

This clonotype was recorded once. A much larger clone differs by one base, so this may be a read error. The CDR3 spells CASSHLGREHGYIF. Written as DNA, the CDR3 is TGTGCCAGCAGTCACCTCGGAAGGGAACATGGCTACATCTTC. The chain carries TRBV6-6 and TRBJ1-2; unclear D gene. Germline V gene data show CDR1 as MNHNY and CDR2 as SVGAGI (reference sequence). The CDR3 is 14 amino acids.

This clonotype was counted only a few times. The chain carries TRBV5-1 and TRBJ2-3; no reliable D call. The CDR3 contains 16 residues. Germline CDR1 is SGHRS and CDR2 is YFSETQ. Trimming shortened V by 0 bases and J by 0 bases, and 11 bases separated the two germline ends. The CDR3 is CASSLEFQDSTDTQYF. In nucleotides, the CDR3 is TGCGCCAGCAGCTTGGAGTTTCAGGACAGCACAGATACGCAGTATTTT.

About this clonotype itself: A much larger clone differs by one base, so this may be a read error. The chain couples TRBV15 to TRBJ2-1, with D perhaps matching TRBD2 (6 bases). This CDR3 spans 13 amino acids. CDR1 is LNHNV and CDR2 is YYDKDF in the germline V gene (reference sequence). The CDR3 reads CTTSRDGLPEQFF. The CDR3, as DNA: TGTACCACCAGCAGAGATGGACTACCTGAGCAGTTCTTC.

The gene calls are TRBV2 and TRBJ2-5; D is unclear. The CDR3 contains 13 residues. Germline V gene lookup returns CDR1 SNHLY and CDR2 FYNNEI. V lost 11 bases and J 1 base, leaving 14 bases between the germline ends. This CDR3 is CAGRQDTQETQYF. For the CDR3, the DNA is TGTGCCGGCCGACAAGACACCCAAGAGACCCAGTACTTC.

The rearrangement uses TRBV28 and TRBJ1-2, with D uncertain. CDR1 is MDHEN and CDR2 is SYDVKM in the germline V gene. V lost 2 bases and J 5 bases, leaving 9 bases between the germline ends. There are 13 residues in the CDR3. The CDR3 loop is CASSLAERYGYTF. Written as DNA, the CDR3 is TGTGCCAGCAGTTTAGCAGAGCGATATGGCTACACCTTC.

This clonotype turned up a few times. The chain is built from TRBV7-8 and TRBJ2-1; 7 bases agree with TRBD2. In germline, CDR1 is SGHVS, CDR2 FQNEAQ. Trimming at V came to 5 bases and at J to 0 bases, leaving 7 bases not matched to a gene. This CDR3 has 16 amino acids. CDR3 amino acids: CASSHLAAPSYNEQFF. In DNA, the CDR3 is TGTGCCAGCAGCCACCTAGCGGCTCCCTCCTACAATGAGCAGTTCTTC.

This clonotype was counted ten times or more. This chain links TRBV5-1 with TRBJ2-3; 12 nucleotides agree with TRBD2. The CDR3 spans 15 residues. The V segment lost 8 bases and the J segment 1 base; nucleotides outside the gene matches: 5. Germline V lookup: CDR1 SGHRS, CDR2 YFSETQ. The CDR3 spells CASTWTSGGTDTQYF. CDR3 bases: TGCGCCAGTACGTGGACTAGCGGGGGCACAGATACGCAGTATTTT.

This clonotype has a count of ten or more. CDR3 coding DNA: TGTGCCACAACGCGGGGGGGATTCACAGATACGCAGTATTTT. Translated, it gives CATTRGGFTDTQYF. The rearrangement uses TRBV24-1 and TRBJ2-3, with TRBD2 matching over 9 bases. CDR1 KGHDR and CDR2 SFDVKD come from the germline V gene. The CDR3 has 14 amino acids. V shed 10 bases and J 2 bases; nucleotides not matched to a gene: 6.

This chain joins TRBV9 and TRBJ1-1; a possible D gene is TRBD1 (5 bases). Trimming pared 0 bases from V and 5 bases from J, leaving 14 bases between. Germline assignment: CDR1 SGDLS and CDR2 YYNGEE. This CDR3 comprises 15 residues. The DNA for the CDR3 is TGTGCCAGCAGCGTAGAAGGGGTCCCTGGAACTGAAGCTTTCTTT. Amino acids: CASSVEGVPGTEAFF.

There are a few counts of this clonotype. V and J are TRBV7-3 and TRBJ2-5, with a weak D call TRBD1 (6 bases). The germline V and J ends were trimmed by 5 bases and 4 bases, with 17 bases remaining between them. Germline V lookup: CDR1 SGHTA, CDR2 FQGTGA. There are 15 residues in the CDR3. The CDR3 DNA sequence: TGTGCCAGCAGCAAGTCTGGACAGCCGACAGAGACCCAGTACTTC. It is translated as CASSKSGQPTETQYF.

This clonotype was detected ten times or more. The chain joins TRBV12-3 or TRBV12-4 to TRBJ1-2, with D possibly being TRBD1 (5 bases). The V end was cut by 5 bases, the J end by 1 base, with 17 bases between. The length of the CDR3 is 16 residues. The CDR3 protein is CASSGRVDSFNYGYTF. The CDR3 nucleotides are TGTGCCAGCAGTGGGAGGGTCGACAGTTTTAACTATGGCTACACCTTC.

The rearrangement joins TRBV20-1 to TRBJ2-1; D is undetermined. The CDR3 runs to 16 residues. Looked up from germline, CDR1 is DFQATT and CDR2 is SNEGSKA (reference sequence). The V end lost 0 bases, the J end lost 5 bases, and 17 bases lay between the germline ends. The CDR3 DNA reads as TGCAGTGCTAGAGATTTGGTTGGGGAAAGGAACAATGAGCAGTTCTTC. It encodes CSARDLVGERNNEQFF.

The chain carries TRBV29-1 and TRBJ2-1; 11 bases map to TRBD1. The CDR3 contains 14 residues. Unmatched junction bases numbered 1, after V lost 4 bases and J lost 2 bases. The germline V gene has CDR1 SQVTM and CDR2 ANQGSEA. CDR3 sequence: CSVGDRGTYNEQFF. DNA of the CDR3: TGCAGCGTTGGGGACAGGGGGACCTACAATGAGCAGTTCTTC.

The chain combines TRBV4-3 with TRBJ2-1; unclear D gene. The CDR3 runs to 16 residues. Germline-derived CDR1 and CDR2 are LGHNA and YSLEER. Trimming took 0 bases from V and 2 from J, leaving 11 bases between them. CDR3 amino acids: CASSQDLRQAYNEQFF. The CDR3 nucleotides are TGCGCCAGCAGCCAAGATCTTAGGCAGGCCTACAATGAGCAGTTCTTC.

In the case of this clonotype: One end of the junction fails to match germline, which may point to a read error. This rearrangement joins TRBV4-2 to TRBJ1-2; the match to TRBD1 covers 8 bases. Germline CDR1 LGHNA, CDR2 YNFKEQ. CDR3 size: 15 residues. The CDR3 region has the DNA TGTGCCGGCAGCCGAAACGACAGGGGTGGTGGCGGCTACACCTTC. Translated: CAGSRNDRGGGGYTF.

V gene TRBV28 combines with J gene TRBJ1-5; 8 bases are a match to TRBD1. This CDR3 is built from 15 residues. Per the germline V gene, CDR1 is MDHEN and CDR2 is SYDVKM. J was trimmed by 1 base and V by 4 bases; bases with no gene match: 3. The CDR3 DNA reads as TGTGCCAGCAGTTCATACAGGGGGAGCAATCAGCCCCAGCATTTT. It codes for CASSSYRGSNQPQHF.

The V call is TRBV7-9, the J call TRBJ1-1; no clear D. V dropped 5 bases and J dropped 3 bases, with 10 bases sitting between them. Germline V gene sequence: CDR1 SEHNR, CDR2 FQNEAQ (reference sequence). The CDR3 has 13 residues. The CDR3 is CASSVSWDTEAFF. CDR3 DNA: TGTGCCAGCAGCGTATCGTGGGACACTGAAGCTTTCTTT.

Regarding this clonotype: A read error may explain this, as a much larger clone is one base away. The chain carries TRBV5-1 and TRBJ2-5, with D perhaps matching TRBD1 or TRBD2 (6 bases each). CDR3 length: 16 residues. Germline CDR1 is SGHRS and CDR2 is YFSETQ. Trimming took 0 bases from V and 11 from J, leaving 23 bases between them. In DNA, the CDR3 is TGCGCCAGCAGCTTGGCGATGGGGGGCGTCACAGATGAGCAGTACTTC. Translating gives CASSLAMGGVTDEQYF. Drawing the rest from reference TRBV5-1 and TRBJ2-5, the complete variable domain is KAGVTQTPRYLIKTRGQQVTLSCSPISGHRSVSWYQQTPGQGLQFLFEYFSETQRNKGNFPGRFSGRQFSNSRSEMNVSTLELGDSALYLCASSLAMGGVTDEQYFGPGTRLLVL.